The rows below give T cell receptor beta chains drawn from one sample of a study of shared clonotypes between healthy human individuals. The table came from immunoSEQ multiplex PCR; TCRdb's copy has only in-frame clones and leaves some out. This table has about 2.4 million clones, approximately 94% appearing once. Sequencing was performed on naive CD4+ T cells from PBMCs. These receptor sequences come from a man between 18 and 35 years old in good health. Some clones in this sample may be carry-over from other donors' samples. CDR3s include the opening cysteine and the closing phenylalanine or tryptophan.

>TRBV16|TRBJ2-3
CARAGLKGHTQYF
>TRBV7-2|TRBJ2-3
CAIGQDRWADTQYF
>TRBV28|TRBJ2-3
CASSLLGSDTQYF
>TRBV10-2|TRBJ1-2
CASSSQGNYGYTF
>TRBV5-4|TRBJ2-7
CASSLGEADEQYF
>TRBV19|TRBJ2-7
CASSKRPGQGAYEQYF
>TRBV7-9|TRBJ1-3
CASSPMDRTGSGNTIYF
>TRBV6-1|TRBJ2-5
CASSEGGTGKETQYF
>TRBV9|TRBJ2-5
CASSVSWGVQETQYF
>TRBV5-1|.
CASSFTGPSYEQYF
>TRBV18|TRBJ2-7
CASSPSHRSASYEQYF
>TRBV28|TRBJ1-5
CASSLWDRGTRNQPQHF
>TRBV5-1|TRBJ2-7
CASSTGTGLIEQYF
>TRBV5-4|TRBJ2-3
CASSSTRSGTDVDTQYF
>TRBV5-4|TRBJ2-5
CASSSGQDQETQYF
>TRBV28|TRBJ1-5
CASSGSNQPQHF
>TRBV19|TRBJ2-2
CASSMFKRDLRAGELFF
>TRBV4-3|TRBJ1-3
CASSQAPGANANTIYF
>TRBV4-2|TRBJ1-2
CASSQEAAANYGYTF
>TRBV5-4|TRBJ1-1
CASSLFVRGFGEAFF
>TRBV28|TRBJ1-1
CASTTGGNTEAFF
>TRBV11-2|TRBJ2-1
CASSLDPRQTGEQFF
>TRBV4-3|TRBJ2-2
CASSQERELAGELFF
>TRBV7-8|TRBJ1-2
CASSLGTGGPPNYGYTF
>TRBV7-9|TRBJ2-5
CASSLGLAGGETQYF
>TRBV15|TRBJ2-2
CATSTMTGVRTGELFF
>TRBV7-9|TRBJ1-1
CASSRNMEDTEAFF
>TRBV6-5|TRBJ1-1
CASSRSTGGRTEAFF
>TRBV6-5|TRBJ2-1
CASGLSDIQFF
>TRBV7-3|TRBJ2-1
CASSLGTGLFF
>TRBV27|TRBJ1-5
CASSLKGGNQPQHF
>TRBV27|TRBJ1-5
CASRLSGDRSQPQHF
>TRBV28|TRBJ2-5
CASSPYSEPGGTQYF
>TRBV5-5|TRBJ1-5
CASSLVHGDQPQHF
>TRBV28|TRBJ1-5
CASTPSALRLPNQPQHF
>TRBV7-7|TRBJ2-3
CASSPQAGGRTDTQYF
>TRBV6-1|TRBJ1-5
CASSDGQGATQPQHF
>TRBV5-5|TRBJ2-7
CASSLGGSVYEQYF
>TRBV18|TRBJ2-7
CASSMPLIEQYF
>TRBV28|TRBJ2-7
CASSLRDRRVYEQYF
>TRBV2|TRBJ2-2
CASTLTGELFF
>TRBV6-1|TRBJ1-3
CASTMAGGNTIYF
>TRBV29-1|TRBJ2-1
CSVDRESYNEQFF
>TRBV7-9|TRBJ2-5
CASSSGYRDSQETQYF
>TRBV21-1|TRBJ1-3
CASTVGGLGNTIYF
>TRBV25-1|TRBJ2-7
CASSEAGLYEQYF
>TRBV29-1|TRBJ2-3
CSVGPSTDTQYF
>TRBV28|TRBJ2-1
CASSRPGFYEQFF
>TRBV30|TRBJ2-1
CAWSDSGRGFF
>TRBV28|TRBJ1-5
CASSSRQGLIHQPQHF
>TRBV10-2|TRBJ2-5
CASSESIWTSGRPHQETQYF
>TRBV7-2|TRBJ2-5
CASSKGLAMETQYF
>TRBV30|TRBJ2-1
CAWTEGGQGIQFF
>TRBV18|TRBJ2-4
CASSPLRNSSPYF